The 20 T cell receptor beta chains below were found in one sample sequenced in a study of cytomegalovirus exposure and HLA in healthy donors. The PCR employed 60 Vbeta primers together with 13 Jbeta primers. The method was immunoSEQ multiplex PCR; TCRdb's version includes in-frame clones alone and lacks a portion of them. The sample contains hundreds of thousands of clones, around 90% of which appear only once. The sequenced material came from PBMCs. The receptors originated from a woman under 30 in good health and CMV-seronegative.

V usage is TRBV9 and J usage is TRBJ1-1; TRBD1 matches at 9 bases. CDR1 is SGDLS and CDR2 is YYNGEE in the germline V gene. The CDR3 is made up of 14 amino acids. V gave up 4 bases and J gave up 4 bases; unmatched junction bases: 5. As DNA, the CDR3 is TGTGCCAGCAGCTTGACAGGGGGTGGCACTGAAGCTTTCTTT. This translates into CASSLTGGGTEAFF.

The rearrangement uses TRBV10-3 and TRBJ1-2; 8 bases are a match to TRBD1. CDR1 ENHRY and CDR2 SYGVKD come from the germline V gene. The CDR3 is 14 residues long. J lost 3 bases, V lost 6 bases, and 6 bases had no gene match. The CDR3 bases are TGTGCCATCAGAACAGACAGGGGAGACTATGGCTACACCTTC. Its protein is CAIRTDRGDYGYTF.

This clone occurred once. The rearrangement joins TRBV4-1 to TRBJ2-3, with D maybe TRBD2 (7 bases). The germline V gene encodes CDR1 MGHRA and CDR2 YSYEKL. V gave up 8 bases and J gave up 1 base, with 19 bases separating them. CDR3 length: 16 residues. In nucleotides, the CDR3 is TGCGCCAGCGGACCCGACGGGGGGCGCCGCACAGATACGCAGTATTTT. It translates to CASGPDGGRRTDTQYF.

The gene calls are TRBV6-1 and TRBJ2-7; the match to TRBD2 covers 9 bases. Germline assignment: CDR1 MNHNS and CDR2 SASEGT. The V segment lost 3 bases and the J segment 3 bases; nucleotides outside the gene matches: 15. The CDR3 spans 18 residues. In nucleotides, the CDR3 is TGTGCCAGCAGTGAGCCATCCTTCGCTAGCGGGGCCGTCTACGAGCAGTACTTC. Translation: CASSEPSFASGAVYEQYF.

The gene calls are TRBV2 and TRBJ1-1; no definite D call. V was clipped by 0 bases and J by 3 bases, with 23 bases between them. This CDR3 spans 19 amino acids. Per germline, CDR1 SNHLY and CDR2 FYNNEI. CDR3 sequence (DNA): TGTGCCAGCAGTGAAGCGCGTTTGGCGGCGCCCTTCGGGTACACTGAAGCTTTCTTT. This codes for CASSEARLAAPFGYTEAFF.

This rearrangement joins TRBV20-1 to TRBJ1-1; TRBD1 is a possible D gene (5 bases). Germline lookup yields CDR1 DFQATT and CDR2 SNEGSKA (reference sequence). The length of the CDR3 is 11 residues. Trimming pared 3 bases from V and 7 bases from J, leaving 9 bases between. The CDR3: CSASPQVEAFF. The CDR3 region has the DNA TGCAGTGCTAGTCCACAGGTTGAAGCTTTCTTT.

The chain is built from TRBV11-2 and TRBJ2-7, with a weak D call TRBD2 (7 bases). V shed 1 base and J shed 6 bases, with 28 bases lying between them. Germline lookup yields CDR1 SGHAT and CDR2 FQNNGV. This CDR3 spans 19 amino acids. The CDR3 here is CASSLVGSSYWGPGGEQYF. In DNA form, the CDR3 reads TGTGCCAGCAGCTTAGTTGGCTCGTCGTACTGGGGGCCGGGGGGCGAGCAGTACTTC.

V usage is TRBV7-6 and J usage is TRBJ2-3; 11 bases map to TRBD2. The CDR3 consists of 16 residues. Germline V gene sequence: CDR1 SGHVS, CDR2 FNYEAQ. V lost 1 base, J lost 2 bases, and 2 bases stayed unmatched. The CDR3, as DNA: TGTGCCAGCAGCTTAGGACTAGCGGGGAACACAGATACGCAGTATTTT. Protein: CASSLGLAGNTDTQYF.

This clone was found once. CDR3: CASSDVQGVFGEAFF. In DNA, the CDR3 is TGTGCCAGCAGCGACGTGCAGGGGGTATTCGGTGAAGCTTTCTTT. The chain carries TRBV25-1 and TRBJ1-1; 7 bases agree with TRBD1. The length of the CDR3 is 15 residues. Germline values: CDR1 MGHDK, CDR2 SYGVNS. V was clipped by 6 bases and J by 7 bases; unmatched bases: 14.

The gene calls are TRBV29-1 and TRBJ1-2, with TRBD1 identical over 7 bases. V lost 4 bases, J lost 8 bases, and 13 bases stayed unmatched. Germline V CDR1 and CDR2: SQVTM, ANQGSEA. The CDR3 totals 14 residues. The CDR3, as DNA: TGCAGCGTTGGTCTTGCAGGGGGTGACTGGGGCTACACCTTC. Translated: CSVGLAGGDWGYTF.

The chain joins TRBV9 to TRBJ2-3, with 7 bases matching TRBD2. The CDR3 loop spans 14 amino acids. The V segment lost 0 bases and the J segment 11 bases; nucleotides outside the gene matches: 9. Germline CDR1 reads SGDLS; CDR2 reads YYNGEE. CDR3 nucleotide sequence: TGTGCCAGCAGCGTAGCGCTCCTGGGGGGGGAGCAGTATTTT. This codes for CASSVALLGGEQYF.

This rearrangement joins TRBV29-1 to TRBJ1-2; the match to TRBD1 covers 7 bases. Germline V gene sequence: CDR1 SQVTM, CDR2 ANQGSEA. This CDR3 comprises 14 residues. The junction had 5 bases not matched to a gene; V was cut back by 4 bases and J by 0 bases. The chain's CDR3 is CSVAPGQPNYGYTF. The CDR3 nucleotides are TGCAGCGTTGCTCCGGGACAGCCTAACTATGGCTACACCTTC.

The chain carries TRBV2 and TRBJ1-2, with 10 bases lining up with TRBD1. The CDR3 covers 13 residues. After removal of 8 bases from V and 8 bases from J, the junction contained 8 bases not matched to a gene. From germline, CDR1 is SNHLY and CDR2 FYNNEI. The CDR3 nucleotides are TGTGCCAGCGAGGGACAGGGGATTGGGGGCTACACCTTC. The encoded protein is CASEGQGIGGYTF.

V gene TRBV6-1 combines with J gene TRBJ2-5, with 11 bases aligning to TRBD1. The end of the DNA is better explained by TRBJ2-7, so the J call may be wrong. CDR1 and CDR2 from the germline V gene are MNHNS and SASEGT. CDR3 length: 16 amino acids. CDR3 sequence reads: CASSEAGTGGSYEQYF. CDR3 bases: TGTGCCAGCAGTGAAGCGGGGACAGGGGGCTCCTACGAGCAGTACTTC.

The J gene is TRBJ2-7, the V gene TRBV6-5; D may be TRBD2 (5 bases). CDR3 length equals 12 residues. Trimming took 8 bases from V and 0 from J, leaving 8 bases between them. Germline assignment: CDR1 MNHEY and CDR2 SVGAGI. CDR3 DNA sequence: TGTGCCAGCGTGGGGAGCTCCTACGAGCAGTACTTC. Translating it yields CASVGSSYEQYF.

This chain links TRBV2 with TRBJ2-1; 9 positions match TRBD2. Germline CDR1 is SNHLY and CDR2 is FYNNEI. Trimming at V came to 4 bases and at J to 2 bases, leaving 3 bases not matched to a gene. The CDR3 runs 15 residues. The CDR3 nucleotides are TGTGCCAGCAGTGTGCGGGGGGGCACCTACAATGAGCAGTTCTTC. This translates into CASSVRGGTYNEQFF. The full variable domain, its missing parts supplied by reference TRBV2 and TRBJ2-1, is EPEVTQTPSHQVTQMGQEVILRCVPISNHLYFYWYRQILGQKVEFLVSFYNNEISEKSEIFDDQFSVERPDGSNFTLKIRSTKLEDSAMYFCASSVRGGTYNEQFFGPGTRLTVL.

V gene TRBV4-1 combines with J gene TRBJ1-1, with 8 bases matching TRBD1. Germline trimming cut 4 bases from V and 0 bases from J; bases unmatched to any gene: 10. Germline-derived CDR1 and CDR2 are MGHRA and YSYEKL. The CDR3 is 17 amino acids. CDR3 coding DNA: TGCGCCAGCAGCCTCCCTGTGAGACAGGGGTTGAACACTGAAGCTTTCTTT. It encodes CASSLPVRQGLNTEAFF.

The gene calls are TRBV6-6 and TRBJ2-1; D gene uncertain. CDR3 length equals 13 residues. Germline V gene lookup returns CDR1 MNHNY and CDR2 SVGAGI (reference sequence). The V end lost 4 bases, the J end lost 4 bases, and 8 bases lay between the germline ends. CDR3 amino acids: CASSSTQYNEQFF. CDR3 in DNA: TGTGCCAGCAGTTCCACGCAGTACAATGAGCAGTTCTTC.

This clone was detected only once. CDR3 sequence reads: CASSLGLVGAPSEQYF. CDR3 DNA sequence: TGCGCCAGCAGCCTTGGGTTGGTGGGAGCACCCTCCGAGCAGTACTTC. This chain joins TRBV5-1 and TRBJ2-7; tentative D call: TRBD2 (5 bases). With 4 bases removed from V and 6 bases from J, the gap between germline ends came to 23 bases. The CDR3 totals 16 residues. The germline gives CDR1 SGHRS, CDR2 YFSETQ.

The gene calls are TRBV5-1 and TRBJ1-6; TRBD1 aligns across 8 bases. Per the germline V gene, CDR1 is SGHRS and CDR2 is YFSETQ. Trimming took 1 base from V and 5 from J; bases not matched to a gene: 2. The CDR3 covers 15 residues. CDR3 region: CASSLRTGNNSPLHF. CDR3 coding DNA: TGCGCCAGCAGCTTGAGGACAGGGAATAATTCACCCCTCCACTTT. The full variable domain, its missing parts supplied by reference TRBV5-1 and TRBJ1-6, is KAGVTQTPRYLIKTRGQQVTLSCSPISGHRSVSWYQQTPGQGLQFLFEYFSETQRNKGNFPGRFSGRQFSNSRSEMNVSTLELGDSALYLCASSLRTGNNSPLHFGNGTRLTVT.